This TCR beta chain was identified during a study of early T cells in non-severe SARS-CoV-2 infection. TCRdb itself ran the 5' RACE reads through MiXCR, one entry per CDR3 protein. Among approximately 60,000 distinct CDR3 sequences listed, approximately 12% were seen once. This clonotype was seen many times. Per germline, CDR1 MNHNS and CDR2 SASEGT. CDR3 length equals 16 residues. Between the trimmed V and J ends, which lost 1 base and 2 bases, there was a span of 14 bases. The clonotype comes from an adult who was a healthcare worker with PCR-confirmed SARS-CoV-2 infection or an uninfected control (not recorded which). What was sequenced was whole blood. This rearrangement joins TRBV6-1 to TRBJ2-5; weak D call: TRBD2 (6 bases). DNA of the CDR3: TGTGCCAGCAGTGAAGGGCCCGGGGGTGGACAAGAGACCCAGTACTTC. It translates to CASSEGPGGGQETQYF.